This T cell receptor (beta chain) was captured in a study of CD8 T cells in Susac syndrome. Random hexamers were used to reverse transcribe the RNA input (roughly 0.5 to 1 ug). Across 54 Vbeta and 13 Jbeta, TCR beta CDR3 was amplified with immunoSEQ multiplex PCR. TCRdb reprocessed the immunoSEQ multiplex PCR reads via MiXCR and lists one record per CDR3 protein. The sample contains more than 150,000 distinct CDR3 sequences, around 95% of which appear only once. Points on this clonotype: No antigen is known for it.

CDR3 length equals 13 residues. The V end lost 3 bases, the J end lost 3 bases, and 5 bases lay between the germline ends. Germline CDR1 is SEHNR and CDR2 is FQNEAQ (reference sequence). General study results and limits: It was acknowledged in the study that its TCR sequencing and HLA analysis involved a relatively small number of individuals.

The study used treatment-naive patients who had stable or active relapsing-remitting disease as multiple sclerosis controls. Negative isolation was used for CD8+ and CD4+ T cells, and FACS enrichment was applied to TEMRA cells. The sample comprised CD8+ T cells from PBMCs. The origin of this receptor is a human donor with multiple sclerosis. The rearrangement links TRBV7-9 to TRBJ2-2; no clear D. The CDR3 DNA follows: TGTGCCAGCAGCTTCCAACACACCGGGGAGCTGTTTTTT. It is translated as CASSFQHTGELFF.